This TCR beta chain was found in a study of OX40 agonist ivuxolimab in advanced cancers. Study background: Head and neck, renal cell, melanoma or hepatocellular carcinoma were the cancers that dose-escalation patients had.

CDR1 is SGHNT and CDR2 is YYREEE in the germline V gene (reference sequence). Trimming pared 0 bases from V and 5 bases from J, leaving 14 bases between. This CDR3 comprises 15 residues. TCRdb's copy holds only in-frame clones and misses some; the assay was immunoSEQ multiplex PCR. The sample includes 50,000 to 65,000 clones, around 86% of them seen just once. This clone has more than one count but fewer than ten. The sequencing used CD4+ or CD8+ T cells sorted from blood, collected in a trial of the OX40 agonist ivuxolimab. This clonotype originated in an adult with an advanced solid tumor such as melanoma, head and neck, liver or kidney cancer. This chain links TRBV5-4 with TRBJ2-5, with D uncertain. The CDR3: CASSLDGYSRETQYF. The CDR3 DNA reads as TGTGCCAGCAGCTTGGATGGCTACTCTCGGGAGACCCAGTACTTC.